This T cell receptor (beta chain) was captured in a study of shared clonotypes between healthy human individuals. Points from the study as a whole: It was observed that 5% to 6.5% of naive CD4 clonotypes were shared across a handful of donors.

The V end was cut by 5 bases, the J end by 5 bases, with 24 bases between. CDR1 and CDR2 (germline): SGHAT, FQNNGV. CDR3 length: 17 amino acids. Over several immunoSEQ plates, each subset's genomic DNA was distributed in even portions. Clones were read by immunoSEQ multiplex PCR, and TCRdb kept only the in-frame ones, dropping some. Seen here are about 600,000 clones, about 96% observed once, and the top ten hold less than 0.065%. With regard to this clone: Its target is unknown.

None of the donors, who were healthy HIV-negative adults, had recently had acute infections or vaccinations. This chain connects TRBV11-2 to TRBJ1-1; D is perhaps TRBD1 (6 bases). The TCR comes from a woman aged 25 to 39 in good health. The sequencing input was naive CD4+ T cells sorted from blood. Regarding subset: CD45RA+ positively selected. The CDR3 loop is CASSPEGVPSWNTEAFF. CDR3 sequence (DNA): TGTGCCAGCAGCCCAGAGGGGGTTCCCTCTTGGAATACTGAAGCTTTCTTT.